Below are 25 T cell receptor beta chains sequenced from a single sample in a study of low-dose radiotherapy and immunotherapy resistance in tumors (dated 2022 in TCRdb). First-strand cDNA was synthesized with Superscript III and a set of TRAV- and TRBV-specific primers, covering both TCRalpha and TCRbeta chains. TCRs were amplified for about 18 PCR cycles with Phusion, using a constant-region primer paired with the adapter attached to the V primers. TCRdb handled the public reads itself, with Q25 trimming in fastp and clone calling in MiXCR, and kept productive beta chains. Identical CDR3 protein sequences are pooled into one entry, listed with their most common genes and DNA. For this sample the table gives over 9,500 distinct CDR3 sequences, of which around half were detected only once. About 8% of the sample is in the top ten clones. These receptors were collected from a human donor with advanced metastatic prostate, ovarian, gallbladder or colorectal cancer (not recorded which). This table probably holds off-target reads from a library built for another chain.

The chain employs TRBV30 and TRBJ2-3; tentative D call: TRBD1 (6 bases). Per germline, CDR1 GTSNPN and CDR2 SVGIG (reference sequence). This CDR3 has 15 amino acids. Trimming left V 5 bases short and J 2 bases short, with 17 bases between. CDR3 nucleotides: TGTGCCTGGTCTGGACTTGGGGGCCTCACAGATACGCAGTATTTT. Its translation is CAWSGLGGLTDTQYF.

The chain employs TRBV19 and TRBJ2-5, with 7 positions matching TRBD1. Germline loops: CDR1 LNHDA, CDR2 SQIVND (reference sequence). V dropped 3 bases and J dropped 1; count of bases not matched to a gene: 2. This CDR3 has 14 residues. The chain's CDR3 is CASSMTGIQETQYF. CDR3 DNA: TGTGCCAGTAGTATGACAGGGATCCAAGAGACCCAGTACTTC.

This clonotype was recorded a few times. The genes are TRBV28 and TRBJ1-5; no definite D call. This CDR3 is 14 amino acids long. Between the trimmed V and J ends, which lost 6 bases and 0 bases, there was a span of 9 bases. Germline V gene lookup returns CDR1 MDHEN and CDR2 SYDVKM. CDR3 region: CASRPGYSNQPQHF. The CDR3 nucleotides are TGTGCCAGCAGGCCAGGATATAGCAATCAGCCCCAGCATTTT.

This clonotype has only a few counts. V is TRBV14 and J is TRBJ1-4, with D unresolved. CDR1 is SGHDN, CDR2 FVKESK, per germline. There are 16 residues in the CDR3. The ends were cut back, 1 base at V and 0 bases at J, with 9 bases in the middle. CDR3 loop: CASSQGPGATNEKLFF. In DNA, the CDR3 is TGTGCCAGCAGCCAAGGGCCGGGAGCAACTAATGAAAAACTGTTTTTT.

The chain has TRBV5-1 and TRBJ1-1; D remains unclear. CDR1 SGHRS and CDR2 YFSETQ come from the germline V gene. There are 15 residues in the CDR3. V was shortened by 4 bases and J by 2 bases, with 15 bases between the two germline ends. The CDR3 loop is CASSPDTAGNTEAFF. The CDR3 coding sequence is TGCGCCAGCAGCCCGGATACGGCAGGAAACACTGAAGCTTTCTTT.

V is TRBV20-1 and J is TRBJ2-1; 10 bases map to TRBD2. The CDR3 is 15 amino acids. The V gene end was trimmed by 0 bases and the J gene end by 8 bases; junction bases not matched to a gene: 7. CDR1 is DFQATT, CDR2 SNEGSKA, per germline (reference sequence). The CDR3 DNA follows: TGCAGTGCTAGAGACAGCGGGGGGGCTGGGGATGAGCAGTTCTTC. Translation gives CSARDSGGAGDEQFF.

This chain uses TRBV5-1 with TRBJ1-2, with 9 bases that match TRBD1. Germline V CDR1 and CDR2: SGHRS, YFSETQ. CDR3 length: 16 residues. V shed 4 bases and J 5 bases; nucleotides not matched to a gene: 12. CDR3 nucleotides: TGCGCCAGCAGCCCGGGACAGGGAACCCCTGGGTATGGCTACACCTTC. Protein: CASSPGQGTPGYGYTF.

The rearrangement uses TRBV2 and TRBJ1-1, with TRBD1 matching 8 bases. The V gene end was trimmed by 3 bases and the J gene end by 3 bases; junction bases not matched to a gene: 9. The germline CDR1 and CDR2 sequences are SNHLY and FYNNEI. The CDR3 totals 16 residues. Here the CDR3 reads CASSEDRVGSYTEAFF. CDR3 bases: TGTGCCAGCAGTGAGGACAGGGTGGGATCGTACACTGAAGCTTTCTTT. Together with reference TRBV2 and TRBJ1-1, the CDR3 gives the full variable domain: EPEVTQTPSHQVTQMGQEVILRCVPISNHLYFYWYRQILGQKVEFLVSFYNNEISEKSEIFDDQFSVERPDGSNFTLKIRSTKLEDSAMYFCASSEDRVGSYTEAFFGQGTRLTVV.

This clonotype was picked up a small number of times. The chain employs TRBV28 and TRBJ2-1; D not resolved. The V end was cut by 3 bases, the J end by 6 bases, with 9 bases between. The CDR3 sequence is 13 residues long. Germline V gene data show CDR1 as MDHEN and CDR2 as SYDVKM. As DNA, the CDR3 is TGTGCCAGCAGTTTTCCACTCGGCAATGAGCAGTTCTTC. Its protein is CASSFPLGNEQFF.

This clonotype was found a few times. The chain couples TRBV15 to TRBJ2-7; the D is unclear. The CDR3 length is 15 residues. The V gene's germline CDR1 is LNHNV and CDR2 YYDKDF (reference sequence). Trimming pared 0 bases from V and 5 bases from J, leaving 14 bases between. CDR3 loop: CATSRDLQVVHEQYF. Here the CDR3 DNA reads TGTGCCACCAGCAGAGATCTTCAGGTGGTCCACGAGCAGTACTTC.

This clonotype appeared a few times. The CDR3 nucleotides are TGTGCTAGTGGTTTGGTACTGGGGGGCCGGTCGTTCTACAATGAGCAGTTCTTC. It translates to CASGLVLGGRSFYNEQFF. The chain carries TRBV12-5 and TRBJ2-1; D possibly matches TRBD1 or TRBD2 (6 bases each). CDR3 length: 18 residues. Germline V CDR1 and CDR2: LGHNT, FRNRAP. Trimming pared 0 bases from V and 3 bases from J, leaving 18 bases between.

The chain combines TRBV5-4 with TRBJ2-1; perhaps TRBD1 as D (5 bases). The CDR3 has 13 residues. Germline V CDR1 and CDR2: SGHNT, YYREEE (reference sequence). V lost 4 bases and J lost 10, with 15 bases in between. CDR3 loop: CASSLRQTHEQFF. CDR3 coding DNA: TGTGCCAGCAGCCTGCGACAGACACACGAGCAGTTCTTC.

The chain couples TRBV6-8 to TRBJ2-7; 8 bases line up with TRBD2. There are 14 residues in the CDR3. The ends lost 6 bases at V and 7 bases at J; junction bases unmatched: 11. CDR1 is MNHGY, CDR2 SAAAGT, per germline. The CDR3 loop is CASSAPAGTREQYF. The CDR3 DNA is TGTGCCAGCAGCGCACCTGCCGGGACTAGGGAGCAGTACTTC.

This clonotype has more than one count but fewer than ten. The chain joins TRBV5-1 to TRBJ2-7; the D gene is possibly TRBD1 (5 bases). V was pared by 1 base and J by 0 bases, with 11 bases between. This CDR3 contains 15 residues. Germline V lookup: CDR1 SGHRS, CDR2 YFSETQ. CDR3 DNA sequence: TGCGCCAGCAGCTTGCTTCAGGGAAGCTCCTACGAGCAGTACTTC. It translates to CASSLLQGSSYEQYF.

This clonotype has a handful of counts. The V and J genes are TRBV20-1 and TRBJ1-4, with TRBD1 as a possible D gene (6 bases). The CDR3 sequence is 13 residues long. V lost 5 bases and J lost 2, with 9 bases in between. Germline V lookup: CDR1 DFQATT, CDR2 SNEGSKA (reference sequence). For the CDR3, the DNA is TGCAGTGCTTCCACAGGGACTAATGAAAAACTGTTTTTT. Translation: CSASTGTNEKLFF.

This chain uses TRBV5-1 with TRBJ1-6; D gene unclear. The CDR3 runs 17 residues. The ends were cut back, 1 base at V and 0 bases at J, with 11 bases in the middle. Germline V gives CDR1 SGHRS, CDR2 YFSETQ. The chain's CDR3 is CASSLTAMGSYNSPLHF. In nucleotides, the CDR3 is TGCGCCAGCAGCTTGACCGCGATGGGCTCCTATAATTCACCCCTCCACTTT.

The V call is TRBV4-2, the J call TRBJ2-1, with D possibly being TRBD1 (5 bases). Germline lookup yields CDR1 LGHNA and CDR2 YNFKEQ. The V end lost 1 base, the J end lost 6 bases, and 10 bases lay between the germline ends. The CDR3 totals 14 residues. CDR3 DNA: TGTGCCAGCAGCCAAGTCGGTAGGGGCAATGAGCAGTTCTTC. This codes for CASSQVGRGNEQFF.

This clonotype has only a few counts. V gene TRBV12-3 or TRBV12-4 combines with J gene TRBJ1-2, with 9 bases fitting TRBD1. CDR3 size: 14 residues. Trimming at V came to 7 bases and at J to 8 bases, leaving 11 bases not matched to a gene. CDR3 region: CASTLWTGASGYTF. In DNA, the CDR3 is TGTGCCAGCACCCTATGGACAGGGGCTTCAGGCTACACCTTC.

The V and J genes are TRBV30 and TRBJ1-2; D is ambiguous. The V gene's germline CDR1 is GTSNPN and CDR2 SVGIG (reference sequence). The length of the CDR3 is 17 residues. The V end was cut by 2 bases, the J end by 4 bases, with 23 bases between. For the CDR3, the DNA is TGTGCCTGGAGTTTCTTCGCCCTCGGGGTAGGCCGCTATGGCTACACCTTC. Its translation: CAWSFFALGVGRYGYTF.

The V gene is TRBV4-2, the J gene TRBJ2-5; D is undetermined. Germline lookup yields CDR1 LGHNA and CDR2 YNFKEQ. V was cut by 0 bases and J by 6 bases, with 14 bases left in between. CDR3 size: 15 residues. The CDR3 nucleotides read TGTGCCAGCAGCCAAGACGCTAGGTCGGAAAAGACCCAGTACTTC. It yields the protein CASSQDARSEKTQYF.

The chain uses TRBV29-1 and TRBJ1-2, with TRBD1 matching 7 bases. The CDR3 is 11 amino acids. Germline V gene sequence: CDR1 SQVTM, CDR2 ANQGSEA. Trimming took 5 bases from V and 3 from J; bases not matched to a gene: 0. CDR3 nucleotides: TGCAGCGTTCAGGGGGACTATGGCTACACCTTC. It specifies CSVQGDYGYTF.

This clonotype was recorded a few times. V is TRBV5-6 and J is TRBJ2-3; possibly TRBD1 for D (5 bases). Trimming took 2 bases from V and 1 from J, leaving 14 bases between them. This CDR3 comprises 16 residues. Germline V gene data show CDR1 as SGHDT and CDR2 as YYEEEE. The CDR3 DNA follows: TGTGCCAGCAGCTTCAGGCAGGGTGGGGGCACAGATACGCAGTATTTT. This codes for CASSFRQGGGTDTQYF.

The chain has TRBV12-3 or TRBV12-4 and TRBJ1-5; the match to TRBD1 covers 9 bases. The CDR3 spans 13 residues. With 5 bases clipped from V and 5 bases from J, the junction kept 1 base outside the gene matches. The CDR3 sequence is CASSRTGDQPQHF. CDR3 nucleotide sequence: TGTGCCAGCAGTCGGACAGGGGATCAGCCCCAGCATTTT.

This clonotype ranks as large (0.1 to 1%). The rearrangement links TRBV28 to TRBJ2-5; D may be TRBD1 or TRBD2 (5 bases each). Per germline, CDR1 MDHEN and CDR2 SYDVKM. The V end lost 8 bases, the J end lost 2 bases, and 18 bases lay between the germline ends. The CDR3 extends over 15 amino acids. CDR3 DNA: TGTGCCAGCTTACGGGGCGCGAAGGGACAAGAGACCCAGTACTTC. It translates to CASLRGAKGQETQYF.

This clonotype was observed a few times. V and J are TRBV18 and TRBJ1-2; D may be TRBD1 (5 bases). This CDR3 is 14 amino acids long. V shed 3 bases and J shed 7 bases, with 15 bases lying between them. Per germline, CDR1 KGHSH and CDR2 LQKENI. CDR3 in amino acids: CASSPGAPLGGYTF. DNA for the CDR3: TGTGCCAGCTCACCCGGGGCCCCTCTCGGTGGCTACACCTTC.